The TCR beta chain under discussion was sequenced for a study of T cells in Graves' hyperthyroidism and ophthalmopathy. Remarks on this clonotype: The target antigen is unknown.

Authors of the study amplified TCR beta CDR3 regions from RNA transcripts. The HTBI primer set drove a first-round RT-PCR of the TCR CDR3. TCRdb reanalysed the multiplex PCR reads using MiXCR and keeps one entry per CDR3 protein. Found here are around 540,000 distinct CDR3 sequences, about 43% of them singletons; the top ten hold 8.2%. Exclusion of a patient resulted from uncontrolled infection, other autoimmune disease, pregnancy or lactation. Overall study results and limits: Expanded thyroid clonotypes (above 0.001) were mostly also found in blood.

V was clipped by 6 bases and J by 3 bases, with 17 bases between them. Germline CDR1 SEHNR, CDR2 FQNEAQ (reference sequence). The CDR3 is made up of 15 amino acids. The source of this sequence is a woman between 18 and 29 years old with Graves' hyperthyroidism. The rearrangement links TRBV7-9 to TRBJ1-1, with D possibly TRBD1 on 6 matching bases. The sequenced sample consisted of peripheral blood or thyroid tissue (not recorded which). The CDR3 protein is CASSRQGRGDTEAFF. The CDR3 DNA is TGTGCCAGCAGTCGCCAGGGGAGAGGGGACACTGAAGCTTTCTTT.